This T cell receptor (beta chain) was found in a study of OX40 agonist ivuxolimab in advanced cancers. Assay used: immunoSEQ multiplex PCR; TCRdb lists only in-frame clones, some missing. The sample records 30,000 to 45,000 clones, more than 75% being singletons. Study results and limitations: Among the least clonally expanded were partial responders at 0.1-3.0 mg/kg.

This CDR3 region has 14 residues. V was cut by 3 bases and J by 4 bases, with 10 bases left in between. Germline V gene data show CDR1 as SNHLY and CDR2 as FYNNEI. About this clone itself: Its antigen remains unknown.

The chain joins TRBV2 to TRBJ1-3; the D is unclear. The sample consisted of CD4+ or CD8+ T cells sorted from blood, taken in a trial of the OX40 agonist ivuxolimab. This receptor was identified in an adult with an advanced solid tumor such as melanoma, head and neck, liver or kidney cancer. This CDR3 reads CASSDQAGGNTIYF. CDR3 sequence (DNA): TGTGCCAGCAGTGATCAGGCTGGCGGAAACACCATATATTTT.